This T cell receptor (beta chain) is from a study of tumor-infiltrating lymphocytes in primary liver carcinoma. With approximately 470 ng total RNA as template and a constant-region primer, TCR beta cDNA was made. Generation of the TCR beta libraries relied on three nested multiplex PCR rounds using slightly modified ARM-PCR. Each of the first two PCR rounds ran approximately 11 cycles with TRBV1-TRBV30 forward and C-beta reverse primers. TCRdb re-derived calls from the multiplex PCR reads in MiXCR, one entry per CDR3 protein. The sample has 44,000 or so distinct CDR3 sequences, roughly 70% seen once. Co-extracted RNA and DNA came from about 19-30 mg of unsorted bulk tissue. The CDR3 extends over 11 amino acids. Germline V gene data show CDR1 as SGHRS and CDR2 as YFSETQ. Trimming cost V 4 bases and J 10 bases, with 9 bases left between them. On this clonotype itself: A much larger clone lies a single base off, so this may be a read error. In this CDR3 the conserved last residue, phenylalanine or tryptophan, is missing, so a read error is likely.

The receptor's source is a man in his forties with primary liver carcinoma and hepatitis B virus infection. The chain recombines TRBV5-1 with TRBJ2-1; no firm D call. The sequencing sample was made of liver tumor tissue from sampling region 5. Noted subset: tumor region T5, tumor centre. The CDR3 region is CASSETGEQFI. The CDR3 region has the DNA TGCGCCAGCAGCGAAACGGGCGAGCAGTTCATC.